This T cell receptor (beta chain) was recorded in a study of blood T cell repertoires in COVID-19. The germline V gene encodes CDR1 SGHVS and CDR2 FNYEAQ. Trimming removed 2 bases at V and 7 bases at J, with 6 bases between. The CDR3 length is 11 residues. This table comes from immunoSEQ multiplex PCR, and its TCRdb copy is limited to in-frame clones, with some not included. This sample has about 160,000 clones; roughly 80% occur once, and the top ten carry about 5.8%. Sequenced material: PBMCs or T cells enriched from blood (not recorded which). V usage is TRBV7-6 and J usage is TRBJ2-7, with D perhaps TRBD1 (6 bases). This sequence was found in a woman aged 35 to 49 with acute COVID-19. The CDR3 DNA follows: TGTGCCAGCAGCTTAACAGGGGAGCAGTACTTC. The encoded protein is CASSLTGEQYF.